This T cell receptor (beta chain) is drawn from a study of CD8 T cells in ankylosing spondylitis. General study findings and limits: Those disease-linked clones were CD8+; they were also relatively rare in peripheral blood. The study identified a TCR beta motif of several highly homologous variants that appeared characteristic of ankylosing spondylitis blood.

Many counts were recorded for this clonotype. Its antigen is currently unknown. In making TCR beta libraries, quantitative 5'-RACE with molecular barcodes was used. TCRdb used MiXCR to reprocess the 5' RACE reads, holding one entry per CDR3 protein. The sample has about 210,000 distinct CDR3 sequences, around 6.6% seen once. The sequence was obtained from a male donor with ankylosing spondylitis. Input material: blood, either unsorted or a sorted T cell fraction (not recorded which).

The CDR3 reads CASSYTGGYNEQFF. CDR3 nucleotide sequence: TGTGCCAGCAGCTATACGGGGGGCTACAATGAGCAGTTCTTC. The rearrangement uses TRBV11-2 and TRBJ2-1, with 7 bases lining up with TRBD2. After removal of 4 bases from V and 3 bases from J, the junction contained 3 bases not matched to a gene. The germline gives CDR1 SGHAT, CDR2 FQNNGV. The CDR3 sequence is 14 residues long. The variable domain in full, with the rest retrieved from reference TRBV11-2 and TRBJ2-1, is EAGVAQSPRYKIIEKRQSVAFWCNPISGHATLYWYQQILGQGPKLLIQFQNNGVVDDSQLPKDRFSAERLKGVDSTLKIQPAKLEDSAVYLCASSYTGGYNEQFFGPGTRLTVL.